Sequencing of this TCR beta chain was carried out in a study of blood T cell repertoires in COVID-19. Study overall: Specimens from acute and convalescent COVID-19 originated in the United States, Italy and Spain. Sources were T cells, B-cell-depleted T cells, or PBMCs; the material itself was cDNA or gDNA.

Trimming at V came to 0 bases and at J to 2 bases, leaving 4 bases not matched to a gene. The CDR3 runs to 15 residues. CDR1 and CDR2 from the germline V gene are SGHNT and YYREEE (reference sequence). In the original processing: By means of reference gene primer amplification, nucleated cell counts were estimated. TCRdb's table, derived via immunoSEQ multiplex PCR, lists solely in-frame clones and lacks some. From that table come the V and J calls and clone size; the DNA was used to work out D and trimming. The profile shows about 250,000 clones, nearly 90% of them singletons. The sequence derives from a man aged 18-30 years with active or convalescent COVID-19. Sequencing used peripheral blood. This chain joins TRBV5-4 and TRBJ2-7, with 8 nucleotides matching TRBD2. The CDR3 region is CASSLDSLAAYEQYF. CDR3 coding DNA: TGTGCCAGCAGCTTGGACTCACTAGCGGCCTACGAGCAGTACTTC.